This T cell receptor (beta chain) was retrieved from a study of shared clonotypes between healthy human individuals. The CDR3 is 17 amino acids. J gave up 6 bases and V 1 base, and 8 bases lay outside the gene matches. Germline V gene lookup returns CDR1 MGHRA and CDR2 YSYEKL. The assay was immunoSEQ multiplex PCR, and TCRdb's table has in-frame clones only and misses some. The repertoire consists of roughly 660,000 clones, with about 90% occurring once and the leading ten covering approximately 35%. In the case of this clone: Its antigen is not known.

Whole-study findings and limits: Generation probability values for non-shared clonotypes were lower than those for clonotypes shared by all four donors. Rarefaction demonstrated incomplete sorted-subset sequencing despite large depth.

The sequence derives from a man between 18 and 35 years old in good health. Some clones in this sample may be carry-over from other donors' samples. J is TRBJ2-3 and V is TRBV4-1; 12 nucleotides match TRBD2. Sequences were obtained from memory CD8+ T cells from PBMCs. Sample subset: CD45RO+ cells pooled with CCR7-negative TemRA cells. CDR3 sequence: CASSQGRASGRADTQYF. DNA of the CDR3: TGCGCCAGCAGCCAAGGCCGGGCTAGCGGGAGGGCGGATACGCAGTATTTT.